A single T cell receptor (beta chain) is shown here with its context. The antigen is unknown. This record comes from a study of T cells in localized non-small cell lung cancer. TCRdb's copy holds only in-frame clones and misses some; the assay was immunoSEQ multiplex PCR. The table lists 32,000 or so clones, 85% to 90% of them singletons. Trimming removed 3 bases from V and 5 bases from J; junction bases left unmatched: 4. In germline, CDR1 is SGHDT, CDR2 YYEEEE. CDR3 length equals 15 residues. Study-level findings and limits: Sequencing covered just one tumor region, so heterogeneity cannot be ruled out. Those with higher blood T cell density had longer overall survival. The greatest T cell clonality was found in uninvolved adjacent lung (higher than in tumor).

This chain links TRBV5-6 with TRBJ1-4, with 10 bases aligning to TRBD1. Sample: peripheral blood, taken before any cancer treatment. This receptor was taken from a man between 40 and 75 years old with stage I lung adenocarcinoma. CDR3 sequence: CASSWLGQGNEKLFF. For the CDR3, the DNA is TGTGCCAGCAGCTGGTTGGGACAGGGGAATGAAAAACTGTTTTTT.